The entry below describes one T cell receptor beta chain. Its antigen is unidentified. The data stem from a study of somatic mutations in cytotoxic T cells in rheumatoid arthritis. Study-wide results and limits: Unlike healthy controls, rheumatoid arthritis patients had CD8+ clonality that increased with age. The study found no significant difference in CD8+ T-cell clonality between rheumatoid arthritis patients and age-matched healthy controls. TRBV07's slight underrepresentation, observed in rheumatoid arthritis patients, lacked adjustment for multiple comparisons.

Blood donors with median age roughly 56 years (range about 20-70), 55% female, served as healthy controls. Trimming cost V 3 bases and J 3 bases, with 10 bases left between them. The germline gives CDR1 SGHRS, CDR2 YFSETQ. CDR3 length equals 13 residues. Produced via immunoSEQ multiplex PCR; TCRdb's table is partial and in-frame only. Of more than 5,500 clones listed, about 75% are singletons. This receptor was identified in a woman in her sixties in good health. Sequencing was carried out using CD8+ T cells sorted from blood. This chain links TRBV5-1 with TRBJ2-7, with D maybe TRBD1 (5 bases). The CDR3 DNA sequence: TGCGCCAGCAGCTCAGGGTTCGGCTACGAGCAGTACTTC. It translates to CASSSGFGYEQYF.